This T cell receptor beta chain was captured in a study of cytomegalovirus exposure and HLA in healthy donors. PCR used 60 Vbeta primers and 13 Jbeta primers. Profiling relied on immunoSEQ multiplex PCR, and the TCRdb table lists in-frame clones only, not all of them. The profile shows roughly 200,000 clones, about 89% of them singletons. Source material: PBMCs. This TCR was recovered from a woman under 30 in good health and CMV-seronegative.

The chain's CDR3 is CASSRGPAGGNTGELFF. The CDR3 DNA reads TGTGCCAGCAGCCGGGGCCCGGCGGGAGGGAACACCGGGGAGCTGTTTTTT. V usage is TRBV7-2 and J usage is TRBJ2-2; TRBD2 agrees at 8 bases. The CDR3 spans 17 residues. The germline CDR1 and CDR2 sequences are SGHTA and FQGNSA. Germline trimming cut 5 bases from V and 1 base from J; bases unmatched to any gene: 9. Complete variable domain (other parts from reference TRBV7-2 and TRBJ2-2): GAGVSQSPSNKVTEKGKDVELRCDPISGHTALYWYRQSLGQGLEFLIYFQGNSAPDKSGLPSDRFSAERTGGSVSTLTIQRTQQEDSAVYLCASSRGPAGGNTGELFFGEGSRLTVL.